The 26 T cell receptor beta chains below come from one sample, sequenced in a study of response to subunit inactivated influenza vaccine. In TCRdb, the RT-PCR reads were re-called with MiXCR into one record per CDR3 protein. The table has 550,000 to 650,000 distinct CDR3 sequences, 12% seen once. The specimen was PBMCs from blood, collected on the day of vaccination. These receptors all come from a middle-aged man who received an inactivated influenza vaccine.

This chain uses TRBV9 with TRBJ2-1; possibly TRBD2 for D (5 bases). The CDR3 loop spans 12 amino acids. V was cut by 4 bases and J by 10 bases, with 12 bases left in between. Germline V gene data show CDR1 as SGDLS and CDR2 as YYNGEE. For the CDR3, the DNA is TGTGCCAGCAGCTCCCTAAGAGGGGAGCAGTTCTTC. Amino acid sequence: CASSSLRGEQFF.

The J gene is TRBJ1-3, the V gene TRBV20-1; D not resolved. The CDR3 loop spans 12 amino acids. The ends were cut back, 0 bases at V and 9 bases at J, with 9 bases in the middle. CDR1 is DFQATT, CDR2 SNEGSKA, per germline (reference sequence). For the CDR3, the DNA is TGCAGTGCTAGAGAAAGGGTTGGCACCATATATTTT. It encodes CSARERVGTIYF.

This clonotype has at least ten counts. V is TRBV6-2 or TRBV6-3 and J is TRBJ1-2; D is ambiguous. Looked up from germline, CDR1 is MNHEY and CDR2 is SVGEGT. The CDR3 loop spans 15 amino acids. V was shortened by 2 bases and J by 4 bases, with 14 bases between the two germline ends. The CDR3 loop reads CASSYHQASRYGYTF. The CDR3 bases are TGTGCCAGCAGTTACCACCAGGCCAGTCGCTATGGCTACACCTTC.

This clonotype was seen more than once but under ten times. The rearrangement links TRBV9 to TRBJ2-1, with D tentatively TRBD2 (5 bases). With 4 bases removed from V and 5 bases from J, the gap between germline ends came to 16 bases. The CDR3 runs 15 residues. Germline loops: CDR1 SGDLS, CDR2 YYNGEE. The CDR3 region is CASSFPTGNNNEQFF. Written as DNA, the CDR3 is TGTGCCAGCAGCTTCCCAACGGGGAACAACAATGAGCAGTTCTTC.

The J gene is TRBJ2-7, the V gene TRBV6-5; D remains unclear. CDR1 is MNHEY, CDR2 SVGAGI, per germline. The germline V and J ends were trimmed by 2 bases and 5 bases, with 13 bases remaining between them. This CDR3 is 14 amino acids long. The CDR3: CASSYTAFLDEQYF. CDR3 DNA sequence: TGTGCCAGCAGTTACACCGCTTTCCTAGACGAGCAGTACTTC.

This chain links TRBV5-1 with TRBJ2-1; 7 positions match TRBD1. CDR3 size: 16 residues. V dropped 3 bases and J dropped 9; count of bases not matched to a gene: 15. Germline assignment: CDR1 SGHRS and CDR2 YFSETQ. The CDR3 nucleotides read TGCGCCAGCAGCTGGCGTAGGGGCAGGGGGTATAGTGAGCAGTTCTTC. This translates into CASSWRRGRGYSEQFF.

This sequence joins TRBV12-3 or TRBV12-4 and TRBJ1-4, with D possibly being TRBD1 (6 bases). This CDR3 spans 16 amino acids. Trimming pared 6 bases from V and 4 bases from J, leaving 18 bases between. CDR3 DNA: TGTGCCAGCAGCCCCACGGGGGGGCGTAGTAATGAAAAACTGTTTTTT. This translates into CASSPTGGRSNEKLFF.

This clonotype was seen a few times. The chain carries TRBV6-1 and TRBJ1-6, with 7 bases that match TRBD1. In germline, CDR1 is MNHNS, CDR2 SASEGT. This CDR3 region has 16 residues. With 6 bases clipped from V and 8 bases from J, the junction kept 13 bases outside the gene matches. CDR3 DNA sequence: TGTGCCAGCAGACCAACACAGGGGTTTCTACATTCACCCCTCCACTTT. It yields the protein CASRPTQGFLHSPLHF.

V usage is TRBV7-2 and J usage is TRBJ1-3; a weak D match, TRBD1 (6 bases). Trimming left V 7 bases short and J 4 bases short, with 11 bases between. This CDR3 spans 13 amino acids. Germline lookup yields CDR1 SGHTA and CDR2 FQGNSA. CDR3 sequence: CASNNGQGNTIYF. Written as DNA, the CDR3 is TGTGCCAGCAATAATGGACAGGGAAACACCATATATTTT.

The chain is built from TRBV7-2 and TRBJ2-1, with unresolved D. V lost 0 bases and J 4 bases, leaving 7 bases between the germline ends. CDR3 length: 14 residues. The germline gives CDR1 SGHTA, CDR2 FQGNSA. This chain's CDR3 is CASSLAVGYNEQFF. In DNA, the CDR3 is TGTGCCAGCAGCTTAGCCGTCGGGTACAATGAGCAGTTCTTC. The complete variable domain, with remaining parts taken from reference TRBV7-2 and TRBJ2-1, reads GAGVSQSPSNKVTEKGKDVELRCDPISGHTALYWYRQSLGQGLEFLIYFQGNSAPDKSGLPSDRFSAERTGGSVSTLTIQRTQQEDSAVYLCASSLAVGYNEQFFGPGTRLTVL.

This clonotype was counted between two and nine times. This rearrangement joins TRBV7-9 to TRBJ2-2, with D unresolved. V was clipped by 6 bases and J by 1 base, with 12 bases between them. The germline V gene encodes CDR1 SEHNR and CDR2 FQNEAQ (reference sequence). The CDR3 runs 15 residues. This CDR3 is CASRLQALNTGELFF. CDR3 DNA: TGTGCCAGCAGGCTTCAAGCTCTGAACACCGGGGAGCTGTTTTTT.

This clonotype showed up just a few times. This chain uses TRBV19 with TRBJ2-7; D gene unclear. The CDR3 loop spans 14 amino acids. The ends were cut back, 2 bases at V and 2 bases at J, with 10 bases in the middle. Per germline, CDR1 LNHDA and CDR2 SQIVND (reference sequence). In DNA, the CDR3 is TGTGCCAGTAGTATACGCAGGATCCCCTACGAGCAGTACTTC. Protein product: CASSIRRIPYEQYF. Based on the CDR3 plus reference TRBV19 and TRBJ2-7, the full variable domain is DGGITQSPKYLFRKEGQNVTLSCEQNLNHDAMYWYRQDPGQGLRLIYYSQIVNDFQKGDIAEGYSVSREKKESFPLTVTSAQKNPTAFYLCASSIRRIPYEQYFGPGTRLTVT.

The rearrangement joins TRBV5-6 to TRBJ2-5; 9 nucleotides line up with TRBD2. This CDR3 is built from 16 residues. Losses at the gene ends were 1 base for V and 4 bases for J; bases not matched to a gene: 8. Germline V gives CDR1 SGHDT, CDR2 YYEEEE. CDR3 bases: TGTGCCAGCAGCTTGATCAGCGGGAGGTCTCTAGAGACCCAGTACTTC. Residues: CASSLISGRSLETQYF.

The chain combines TRBV6-1 with TRBJ2-7; 13 bases fit TRBD2. Germline V gene data show CDR1 as MNHNS and CDR2 as SASEGT. This CDR3 spans 16 amino acids. With V trimmed by 3 bases and J by 4 bases, 6 bases remained unmatched. The DNA for the CDR3 is TGTGCCAGCAGTGACCGGACTAGCGGGAGAGGATACGAGCAGTACTTC. Protein sequence: CASSDRTSGRGYEQYF.

This clonotype was seen a few times. V usage is TRBV4-3 and J usage is TRBJ2-7; D call uncertain. Trimming removed 0 bases at V and 0 bases at J, with 12 bases between. The CDR3 loop spans 16 amino acids. In germline, CDR1 is LGHNA, CDR2 YSLEER. The CDR3 DNA sequence: TGCGCCAGCAGCCAAGAAGCAGGCCCTAGCTCCTACGAGCAGTACTTC. Protein sequence: CASSQEAGPSSYEQYF.

The chain joins TRBV5-1 to TRBJ2-7, with D perhaps matching TRBD1 (5 bases). CDR1 and CDR2 from the germline V gene are SGHRS and YFSETQ. With 4 bases removed from V and 5 bases from J, the gap between germline ends came to 16 bases. This CDR3 spans 14 amino acids. CDR3 sequence reads: CASSVGQGNDEQYF. As DNA, the CDR3 is TGCGCCAGCAGCGTCGGACAAGGTAATGACGAGCAGTACTTC.

This clonotype occurred a few times. The rearrangement joins TRBV10-3 to TRBJ2-4, with D perhaps TRBD1 (6 bases). CDR1 ENHRY and CDR2 SYGVKD come from the germline V gene. CDR3 size: 18 residues. V shed 4 bases and J shed 1 base, with 20 bases lying between them. CDR3 sequence: CAISANSGQRDAKNIQYF. CDR3 sequence (DNA): TGTGCCATCAGTGCTAACTCAGGACAGAGGGACGCCAAAAACATTCAGTACTTC.

In this sample, this clonotype turned up a few times. This sequence joins TRBV9 and TRBJ2-6; D is undetermined. The CDR3 spans 17 residues. CDR1 and CDR2 (germline): SGDLS, YYNGEE. Trimming left V 2 bases short and J 1 base short, with 13 bases between. CDR3 in amino acids: CASSVTGEISGANVLTF. CDR3 coding DNA: TGTGCCAGCAGCGTCACTGGGGAAATATCTGGGGCCAACGTCCTGACTTTC. The full variable domain, its missing parts supplied by reference TRBV9 and TRBJ2-6, is DSGVTQTPKHLITATGQRVTLRCSPRSGDLSVYWYQQSLDQGLQFLIQYYNGEERAKGNILERFSAQQFPDLHSELNLSSLELGDSALYFCASSVTGEISGANVLTFGAGSRLTVL.

This clonotype was detected only a few times. The V call is TRBV29-1, the J call TRBJ1-3, with D unclear. V lost 7 bases, J lost 3 bases, and 7 bases lay in between. CDR3 length: 11 amino acids. CDR1 and CDR2 from the germline V gene are SQVTM and ANQGSEA. The CDR3 here is CSAGLGNTIYF. The CDR3 nucleotides read TGCAGCGCCGGACTTGGAAACACCATATATTTT. The entire variable domain, with the rest obtained from reference TRBV29-1 and TRBJ1-3, is as follows: SAVISQKPSRDICQRGTSLTIQCQVDSQVTMMFWYRQQPGQSLTLIATANQGSEATYESGFVIDKFPISRPNLTFSTLTVSNMSPEDSSIYLCSAGLGNTIYFGEGSWLTVV.

This clonotype was recorded a few times. This chain connects TRBV19 to TRBJ2-3; D ambiguous. This CDR3 has 13 amino acids. The V gene's germline CDR1 is LNHDA and CDR2 SQIVND (reference sequence). Trimming took off 8 bases at V and 3 bases at J, with 12 bases between the two ends. DNA for the CDR3: TGTGCCAGTCACGATAGGTGGACAGATACGCAGTATTTT. Residues: CASHDRWTDTQYF.

This clonotype has a handful of counts. The gene calls are TRBV24-1 and TRBJ2-1, with 16 bases lining up with TRBD2. The germline V gene encodes CDR1 KGHDR and CDR2 SFDVKD. The V gene end was trimmed by 1 base and the J gene end by 0 bases; junction bases not matched to a gene: 5. CDR3 size: 20 residues. The chain's CDR3 is CATSDFRGLAGGSSYNEQFF. CDR3 sequence (DNA): TGTGCCACCAGTGATTTTAGGGGACTAGCGGGAGGGAGCTCCTACAATGAGCAGTTCTTC.

The chain carries TRBV29-1 and TRBJ2-3; D is perhaps TRBD1 (5 bases). The length of the CDR3 is 12 residues. Germline V CDR1 and CDR2: SQVTM, ANQGSEA. V lost 3 bases to trimming and J lost 3 bases, with 7 bases between them. In DNA form, the CDR3 reads TGCAGCGTTGATCAGGGAACAGATACGCAGTATTTT. Amino acids: CSVDQGTDTQYF.

This clonotype turned up a few times. The V gene is TRBV3-1, the J gene TRBJ1-1; D is unresolved. CDR1 is LGHDT, CDR2 YNNKEL, per germline (reference sequence). This CDR3 is built from 14 residues. Trimming shortened V by 0 bases and J by 2 bases, and 7 bases separated the two germline ends. The CDR3 sequence: CASSQDRFNTEAFF. The CDR3 DNA reads as TGTGCCAGCAGCCAAGACAGATTTAACACTGAAGCTTTCTTT.

A few counts support this clonotype. This rearrangement joins TRBV2 to TRBJ1-1; 12 bases match TRBD1. This CDR3 region has 14 residues. The ends lost 6 bases at V and 5 bases at J; junction bases unmatched: 4. Germline CDR1 reads SNHLY; CDR2 reads FYNNEI. CDR3 amino acids: CASRGTGGFTEAFF. For the CDR3, the DNA is TGTGCCAGCAGGGGGACAGGGGGCTTTACTGAAGCTTTCTTT.

The rearrangement joins TRBV10-3 to TRBJ2-1, with no clear D. V was pared by 4 bases and J by 7 bases, with 5 bases between. The V gene's germline CDR1 is ENHRY and CDR2 SYGVKD. The CDR3 sequence is 11 residues long. CDR3 sequence (DNA): TGTGCCATCAGTGCTGGGAATGAGCAGTTCTTC. Its translation: CAISAGNEQFF.

This clonotype occurred a few times. The chain combines TRBV20-1 with TRBJ2-7; no definite D call. Germline loops: CDR1 DFQATT, CDR2 SNEGSKA (reference sequence). The ends were cut back, 2 bases at V and 2 bases at J, with 7 bases in the middle. There are 12 residues in the CDR3. CDR3 bases: TGCAGTGCTAGATCCCCCACCTACGAGCAGTACTTC. Encoded protein: CSARSPTYEQYF.